The next 21 T cell receptor beta chains were all read from a single sample in a study of neoadjuvant anti-PD-1 for oral cavity cancer. Sequencing was performed with immunoSEQ multiplex PCR; in TCRdb, only in-frame clones are kept and a portion is missing. Among about 80,000 clones listed, roughly four fifths were seen once. The input for sequencing was PBMCs, taken before nivolumab (anti-PD-1) treatment. Every receptor here comes from a person aged 35-80 years with oral cavity squamous cell carcinoma.

The chain recombines TRBV25-1 with TRBJ2-2; D is possibly TRBD1 (5 bases). This CDR3 region has 14 residues. Trimming left V 5 bases short and J 2 bases short, with 9 bases between. CDR1 and CDR2 (germline): MGHDK, SYGVNS. CDR3 loop: CASSYDRNTGELFF. Written as DNA, the CDR3 is TGTGCCAGCAGTTACGACAGAAACACCGGGGAGCTGTTTTTT.

The chain has TRBV5-6 and TRBJ2-3; D possibly corresponds to TRBD1 (6 bases). The CDR3 loop spans 14 amino acids. Germline V CDR1 and CDR2: SGHDT, YYEEEE. Trimming left V 4 bases short and J 2 bases short, with 11 bases between. The CDR3 spells CASSGRTVTDTQYF. CDR3 DNA: TGTGCCAGCAGCGGGCGGACAGTCACAGATACGCAGTATTTT.

The chain combines TRBV10-3 with TRBJ1-5; weak D call: TRBD1 (5 bases). The CDR3 runs to 15 residues. With 0 bases removed from V and 4 bases from J, the gap between germline ends came to 10 bases. Germline loops: CDR1 ENHRY, CDR2 SYGVKD. CDR3 loop: CAISESKQENQPQHF. CDR3 nucleotide sequence: TGTGCCATCAGTGAGTCGAAACAGGAGAATCAGCCCCAGCATTTT.

The table lists this clone with a few counts. The chain joins TRBV18 to TRBJ1-4; D perhaps matches TRBD1 (5 bases). The germline V gene encodes CDR1 KGHSH and CDR2 LQKENI. The V end lost 4 bases, the J end lost 2 bases, and 5 bases lay between the germline ends. The CDR3 has 13 residues. CDR3 sequence (DNA): TGTGCCAGCTCACAGGGGACTAATGAAAAACTGTTTTTT. Translation gives CASSQGTNEKLFF.

The CDR3 is CASSIGLKGGSSVGETQYF. The CDR3 DNA reads as TGTGCCAGTAGTATAGGACTGAAAGGGGGCTCGAGCGTGGGAGAGACCCAGTACTTC. The rearrangement links TRBV19 to TRBJ2-5; the match to TRBD1 covers 7 bases. The germline CDR1 and CDR2 sequences are LNHDA and SQIVND (reference sequence). This CDR3 contains 19 residues. Trimming removed 1 base from V and 4 bases from J; junction bases left unmatched: 18.

This chain connects TRBV5-1 to TRBJ2-1; a weak D match, TRBD2 (6 bases). CDR1 SGHRS and CDR2 YFSETQ come from the germline V gene. Trimming removed 4 bases at V and 5 bases at J, with 19 bases between. CDR3 size: 16 residues. CDR3 DNA sequence: TGCGCCAGCAGCCGTGACCCGAGGGGAGGAGACAATGAGCAGTTCTTC. Translated: CASSRDPRGGDNEQFF.

The chain uses TRBV27 and TRBJ2-7, with 10 bases fitting TRBD1. Germline CDR1 is MNHEY and CDR2 is SMNVEV (reference sequence). The ends lost 6 bases at V and 6 bases at J; junction bases unmatched: 8. This CDR3 contains 14 residues. CDR3 nucleotide sequence: TGTGCCAGCAGAACCGGGACAGGGGTGGGCGAGCAGTACTTC. Translated, it gives CASRTGTGVGEQYF.

J is TRBJ2-7 and V is TRBV11-2; TRBD2 aligns across 11 bases. J lost 2 bases, V lost 5 bases, and 5 bases had no gene match. The CDR3 length is 15 residues. The germline V gene encodes CDR1 SGHAT and CDR2 FQNNGV. CDR3 in DNA: TGTGCCAGCAGCCGTGTAGCGGGAGGGGCCTACGAGCAGTACTTC. This gives the protein CASSRVAGGAYEQYF.

By share, this clone counts as medium-sized. J is TRBJ2-5 and V is TRBV7-9; D might be TRBD1 (6 bases). The CDR3 totals 14 residues. V dropped 1 base and J dropped 4 bases, with 10 bases sitting between them. In germline, CDR1 is SEHNR, CDR2 FQNEAQ (reference sequence). CDR3 sequence (DNA): TGTGCCAGCAGCTTAGATGGGGGCGGAGAGACCCAGTACTTC. This gives the protein CASSLDGGGETQYF.

The chain uses TRBV5-1 and TRBJ2-2, with 9 bases fitting TRBD2. Germline assignment: CDR1 SGHRS and CDR2 YFSETQ. V shed 2 bases, J shed 2 bases, and the junction held 1 base outside the gene matches. The CDR3 totals 15 residues. CDR3 DNA sequence: TGCGCCAGCAGCTTTGGGACTAGCAACACCGGGGAGCTGTTTTTT. Translated: CASSFGTSNTGELFF.

This clone is a singleton in its sample. This chain uses TRBV7-9 with TRBJ2-7, with D possibly called TRBD1 or TRBD2 (5 bases each). Germline CDR1 is SEHNR and CDR2 is FQNEAQ (reference sequence). CDR3 length equals 15 residues. Trimming left V 1 base short and J 5 bases short, with 15 bases between. The CDR3 loop is CASSLGDPSDHEQYF. CDR3 nucleotides: TGTGCCAGCAGCTTAGGGGACCCCTCTGATCACGAGCAGTACTTC. The full variable domain, with the rest looked up from reference TRBV7-9 and TRBJ2-7, is DTGVSQNPRHKITKRGQNVTFRCDPISEHNRLYWYRQTLGQGPEFLTYFQNEAQLEKSRLLSDRFSAERPKGSFSTLEIQRTEQGDSAMYLCASSLGDPSDHEQYFGPGTRLTVT.

The chain has TRBV13 and TRBJ2-1; D assignment may be TRBD1 or TRBD2 (5 bases each). Looked up from germline, CDR1 is PRHDT and CDR2 is FYEKMQ (reference sequence). The V end lost 2 bases, the J end lost 4 bases, and 9 bases lay between the germline ends. This CDR3 comprises 14 residues. DNA of the CDR3: TGTGCCAGCAGCTTAAAGGGACCTTACAATGAGCAGTTCTTC. Protein: CASSLKGPYNEQFF.

This clone was seen only once. The chain has TRBV7-6 and TRBJ2-1; 10 positions match TRBD2. The V gene's germline CDR1 is SGHVS and CDR2 FNYEAQ. CDR3 length: 16 residues. V dropped 2 bases and J dropped 3; count of bases not matched to a gene: 4. CDR3 loop: CASSLLAGAIYNEQFF. CDR3 coding DNA: TGTGCCAGCAGCTTACTAGCGGGAGCCATCTACAATGAGCAGTTCTTC.

The rearrangement uses TRBV30 and TRBJ2-1, with TRBD2 identical over 8 bases. The CDR3 length is 14 residues. V lost 4 bases to trimming and J lost 2 bases; unmatched junction nucleotides: 4. CDR1 GTSNPN and CDR2 SVGIG come from the germline V gene (reference sequence). CDR3 sequence reads: CAWNGREAYNEQFF. The CDR3 nucleotides are TGTGCCTGGAACGGGCGGGAGGCCTACAATGAGCAGTTCTTC.

The chain uses TRBV25-1 and TRBJ1-2; maybe TRBD1 (6 bases). Germline assignment: CDR1 MGHDK and CDR2 SYGVNS. The CDR3 consists of 15 residues. V lost 2 bases and J 2 bases, leaving 12 bases between the germline ends. This CDR3 is CASSEPGHQNYGYTF. CDR3 in DNA: TGTGCCAGCAGTGAACCGGGACATCAGAACTATGGCTACACCTTC.

This chain connects TRBV6-4 to TRBJ1-2; D is perhaps TRBD1 (6 bases). Germline CDR1 is MRHNA and CDR2 is SNTAGT. Trimming pared 7 bases from V and 2 bases from J, leaving 17 bases between. The CDR3 has 15 residues. The CDR3 loop reads CASKTDVGQNYGYTF. The DNA for the CDR3 is TGTGCCAGCAAGACTGACGTTGGACAGAACTATGGCTACACCTTC.

This clone was counted a few times. V is TRBV10-3 and J is TRBJ1-1; the match to TRBD1 covers 7 bases. This CDR3 has 13 residues. With V trimmed by 6 bases and J by 8 bases, 9 bases remained unmatched. CDR1 and CDR2 (germline): ENHRY, SYGVKD. The CDR3 nucleotides are TGTGCCATCAGCCTGGACAGGACCGCGGAAGCTTTCTTT. Encoded protein: CAISLDRTAEAFF.

The rearrangement uses TRBV2 and TRBJ1-5, with unresolved D. The CDR3 runs 15 residues. V was shortened by 6 bases and J by 3 bases, with 15 bases between the two germline ends. From germline, CDR1 is SNHLY and CDR2 FYNNEI. CDR3 region: CASRASDTDNQPQHF. For the CDR3, the DNA is TGTGCCAGCAGAGCCTCCGACACAGACAATCAGCCCCAGCATTTT.

This chain links TRBV5-1 with TRBJ2-2, with a possible D match to TRBD2 (6 bases). The germline V and J ends were trimmed by 3 bases and 6 bases, with 21 bases remaining between them. The CDR3 sequence is 17 residues long. Germline V gene data show CDR1 as SGHRS and CDR2 as YFSETQ. In DNA, the CDR3 is TGCGCCAGCAGCTCACTACTGTCCCGGGACTTGTCCGGGGAGCTGTTTTTT. This sequence encodes CASSSLLSRDLSGELFF.

The V and J genes are TRBV30 and TRBJ1-1; unclear D gene. CDR1 and CDR2 from the germline V gene are GTSNPN and SVGIG (reference sequence). The CDR3 totals 13 residues. The V gene lost 4 bases and the J gene lost 1 base, with 10 bases spanning the gap. CDR3 nucleotides: TGTGCCTGGACCCAGTTTGCGAACACTGAAGCTTTCTTT. It translates to CAWTQFANTEAFF.

Regarding this clone: The junction departs from the called germline gene at one end, perhaps through a read error. This rearrangement joins TRBV7-7 to TRBJ2-2; 8 positions match TRBD2. The CDR3 extends over 15 amino acids. Germline CDR1 SSHAT, CDR2 FNYEAQ (reference sequence). In nucleotides, the CDR3 is TGTGCTAGCAGCGCTAGCGGGCAGAACACCGGGGAGCTGTTTTTT. This codes for CASSASGQNTGELFF.